One and the same sample provided the 17 T cell receptor beta chains below, sequenced in a study of T cell responses to AZD1222 COVID-19 vaccine. Measured with immunoSEQ multiplex PCR; TCRdb has only the in-frame clones, and not every one. Of around 99,000 clones listed, around 91% are singletons. The sequences come from peripheral blood, collected on day 0 of AZD1222 vaccination. These receptor sequences come from an adult in good health.

The chain employs TRBV5-1 and TRBJ1-6; 7 nucleotides agree with TRBD1. With 3 bases clipped from V and 7 bases from J, the junction kept 4 bases outside the gene matches. The germline V gene has CDR1 SGHRS and CDR2 YFSETQ. The CDR3 runs to 14 residues. The CDR3 DNA sequence: TGCGCCAGCAGCTCCGGACAGGAAAATTCACCCCTCCACTTT. Protein sequence: CASSSGQENSPLHF.

The chain links TRBV21-1 to TRBJ2-1; the table's D call of TRBD1 was not tested on the DNA. TRBV21-1 is listed as a pseudogene. CDR3 length equals 15 residues. CDR3 sequence (DNA): TGTGCCAGCAGCCCCCAGGGGTATGCCTACAATGAGCAGTTCTTC. Its translation is CASSPQGYAYNEQFF.

The chain uses TRBV3-1 (or the pseudogene TRBV3-2) and TRBJ1-4, with 8 nucleotides matching TRBD1. CDR3 length: 15 residues. Per germline, CDR1 LGHDT and CDR2 YNNKEL (reference sequence). The V segment lost 1 base and the J segment 8 bases; nucleotides outside the gene matches: 6. Written as DNA, the CDR3 is TGTGCCAGCAGCCAAGGGTCTCGGACAGGGGAAAAACTGTTTTTT. Translation: CASSQGSRTGEKLFF.

J is TRBJ2-7 and V is TRBV7-2; TRBD2 agrees at 7 bases. V lost 1 base to trimming and J lost 6 bases; unmatched junction nucleotides: 6. The CDR3 totals 14 residues. Per germline, CDR1 SGHTA and CDR2 FQGNSA. CDR3 residues: CASSLDGGWLEQYF. The CDR3 nucleotides are TGTGCCAGCAGCTTAGACGGGGGGTGGCTCGAGCAGTACTTC.

This rearrangement joins TRBV7-9 to TRBJ2-7; 10 nucleotides agree with TRBD1. V was pared by 3 bases and J by 3 bases, with 2 bases of the junction left unmatched. This CDR3 spans 14 amino acids. Germline CDR1 reads SEHNR; CDR2 reads FQNEAQ (reference sequence). In DNA, the CDR3 is TGTGCCAGCAGCTTCGGGACAGGGGTCTACGAGCAGTACTTC. Amino acids: CASSFGTGVYEQYF.

The chain uses TRBV19 and TRBJ1-2, with unresolved D. The CDR3 is 16 amino acids. Germline loops: CDR1 LNHDA, CDR2 SQIVND (reference sequence). The V end was cut by 6 bases, the J end by 0 bases, with 17 bases between. In DNA form, the CDR3 reads TGTGCCAGTAGCCAAGAGGTGCGGTCTTCTAACTATGGCTACACCTTC. Translating it yields CASSQEVRSSNYGYTF. Supplemented by reference TRBV19 and TRBJ1-2, the full variable domain reads DGGITQSPKYLFRKEGQNVTLSCEQNLNHDAMYWYRQDPGQGLRLIYYSQIVNDFQKGDIAEGYSVSREKKESFPLTVTSAQKNPTAFYLCASSQEVRSSNYGYTFGSGTRLTVV.

The chain couples TRBV6-1 to TRBJ1-5; a possible D gene is TRBD1 (6 bases). The CDR3 extends over 15 amino acids. Looked up from germline, CDR1 is MNHNS and CDR2 is SASEGT. V was pared by 1 base and J by 5 bases, with 12 bases between. The CDR3 DNA reads TGTGCCAGCAGTGAAGTAGGCAGGGGCTATCAGCCCCAGCATTTT. It translates to CASSEVGRGYQPQHF.

The genes are TRBV29-1 and TRBJ2-7; 8 bases align to TRBD2. V shed 1 base, J shed 5 bases, and the junction held 1 base outside the gene matches. CDR3 length: 12 amino acids. Germline V gene sequence: CDR1 SQVTM, CDR2 ANQGSEA. CDR3 DNA: TGCAGCGTTGAAGGTAGCGGGGACGAGCAGTACTTC. This encodes CSVEGSGDEQYF.

The rearrangement joins TRBV6-2 or TRBV6-3 to TRBJ2-2, with a tentative D call TRBD2 (6 bases). V was shortened by 4 bases and J by 1 base, with 10 bases between the two germline ends. The length of the CDR3 is 15 residues. CDR1 and CDR2 from the germline V gene are MNHEY and SVGEGT. The chain's CDR3 is CASSLLAENTGELFF. The CDR3 nucleotides are TGTGCCAGCAGTTTATTAGCGGAGAACACCGGGGAGCTGTTTTTT.

The chain joins TRBV2 to TRBJ2-7, with 9 nucleotides matching TRBD2. The CDR3 extends over 12 amino acids. V lost 10 bases and J lost 6; bases outside the gene matches: 7. CDR1 and CDR2 (germline): SNHLY, FYNNEI. The CDR3, as DNA: TGTGCCACCCACTTGACTAGCGGCGAGCAGTACTTC. Its translation: CATHLTSGEQYF.

This chain joins TRBV3-1 (or the pseudogene TRBV3-2) and TRBJ1-1; D uncertain. CDR3 length equals 17 residues. The V gene's germline CDR1 is LGHDT and CDR2 YNNKEL (reference sequence). The V end was cut by 1 base, the J end by 6 bases, with 21 bases between. The CDR3 spells CASSQGSGRASWSEAFF. In DNA, the CDR3 is TGTGCCAGCAGCCAAGGGAGCGGAAGGGCAAGCTGGTCTGAAGCTTTCTTT.

The chain joins TRBV13 to TRBJ2-5, with 13 bases identical to TRBD2. Germline values: CDR1 PRHDT, CDR2 FYEKMQ (reference sequence). The V segment lost 4 bases and the J segment 3 bases; nucleotides outside the gene matches: 5. The CDR3 is made up of 16 amino acids. CDR3 loop: CASSSRGLAGKETQYF. CDR3 bases: TGTGCCAGCAGCTCCCGGGGACTAGCGGGAAAAGAGACCCAGTACTTC.

This chain uses TRBV18 with TRBJ2-5; 8 positions match TRBD1. The CDR3 has 13 amino acids. Germline lookup yields CDR1 KGHSH and CDR2 LQKENI. The J segment lost 5 bases and the V segment lost 5 bases, leaving 4 bases of the junction unmatched. The CDR3 nucleotides are TGTGCCAGCTCATCTAGACAGGGGGAGACCCAGTACTTC. Protein: CASSSRQGETQYF.

This clone has a single count. The chain recombines TRBV4-3 with TRBJ1-2; D unclear. The CDR3 is 18 amino acids. Germline lookup yields CDR1 LGHNA and CDR2 YSLEER. Trimming stripped 0 bases from V and 4 bases from J, with 21 bases between. The CDR3 here is CASSQEFLPQVRTYGYTF. The CDR3 bases are TGCGCCAGCAGCCAAGAGTTTCTCCCCCAGGTGAGGACCTATGGCTACACCTTC.

The chain has TRBV10-3 and TRBJ2-7; 8 bases align to TRBD1. The CDR3 has 15 residues. The V and J ends lost 2 bases and 3 bases, in that order; junction bases with no gene match: 6. CDR1 is ENHRY and CDR2 is SYGVKD in the germline V gene. Here the CDR3 reads CAISERTGQDYEQYF. CDR3 nucleotides: TGTGCCATCAGTGAGCGGACAGGGCAAGACTACGAGCAGTACTTC.

In its sample, this clone was seen once. This chain connects TRBV19 to TRBJ1-2; 7 nucleotides line up with TRBD1. Trimming took 8 bases from V and 3 from J; bases not matched to a gene: 6. The germline CDR1 and CDR2 sequences are LNHDA and SQIVND (reference sequence). This CDR3 has 13 residues. The CDR3 nucleotides read TGTGCCAGTGGGCGAACAGGGGACTATGGCTACACCTTC. Translation gives CASGRTGDYGYTF.

The V call is TRBV7-2, the J call TRBJ1-5, with D perhaps matching TRBD1 (6 bases). Germline V gene lookup returns CDR1 SGHTA and CDR2 FQGNSA. Trimming took 5 bases from V and 1 from J, leaving 15 bases between them. The CDR3 consists of 16 residues. The CDR3 DNA follows: TGTGCCAGCAGCCGTCGGGGGGCATCCAGCAATCAGCCCCAGCATTTT. This gives the protein CASSRRGASSNQPQHF.